The 17 T cell receptor beta chains below come from one sample, sequenced in a study of blood T cell repertoires in COVID-19. Assay: immunoSEQ multiplex PCR; the TCRdb copy retains only in-frame clones and omits some. The sample lists 360,000 or so clones, roughly 89% occurring once. Sample: PBMCs or T cells enriched from blood (not recorded which). The receptors originated from a woman younger than 45 who had recovered from COVID-19.

This sequence joins TRBV19 and TRBJ2-3, with unresolved D. Trimming took 3 bases from V and 2 from J, leaving 9 bases between them. Germline CDR1 reads LNHDA; CDR2 reads SQIVND (reference sequence). The CDR3 is 14 residues long. The CDR3 loop reads CASSIARYTDTQYF. DNA of the CDR3: TGTGCCAGTAGTATCGCCAGGTACACAGATACGCAGTATTTT.

The chain links TRBV3-1 (or the pseudogene TRBV3-2) to TRBJ2-7, with 7 bases that match TRBD2. Trimming at V came to 0 bases and at J to 5 bases, leaving 4 bases not matched to a gene. This CDR3 comprises 14 residues. The germline V gene has CDR1 LGHDT and CDR2 YNNKEL (reference sequence). The CDR3 reads CASSQDRDYDEQYF. The CDR3 nucleotides are TGTGCCAGCAGCCAAGATAGGGACTACGACGAGCAGTACTTC.

The chain employs TRBV5-1 and TRBJ1-1; D might be TRBD1 (6 bases). The germline gives CDR1 SGHRS, CDR2 YFSETQ. The CDR3 covers 16 residues. The germline V and J ends were trimmed by 5 bases and 1 base, with 18 bases remaining between them. The CDR3 sequence: CASRGERGTSNTEAFF. For the CDR3, the DNA is TGCGCCAGCAGGGGGGAAAGGGGGACCTCGAACACTGAAGCTTTCTTT.

The J gene is TRBJ1-1, the V gene TRBV18, with TRBD1 matching 7 bases. The germline gives CDR1 KGHSH, CDR2 LQKENI. The ends lost 4 bases at V and 1 base at J; junction bases unmatched: 6. The CDR3 contains 15 residues. CDR3 DNA: TGTGCCAGCTCACTTGACGGGACAGCGAACACTGAAGCTTTCTTT. It specifies CASSLDGTANTEAFF.

The chain carries TRBV10-1 and TRBJ2-3; 11 nucleotides match TRBD2. The CDR3 extends over 14 amino acids. Germline V gives CDR1 WNHNN, CDR2 SYGVQD (reference sequence). Trimming at V came to 4 bases and at J to 5 bases, leaving 2 bases not matched to a gene. The DNA of the CDR3 is TGCGCCAGCAGTGTCCTAGCGGGAGGAGATACGCAGTATTTT. It is translated as CASSVLAGGDTQYF.

The chain uses TRBV12-3 or TRBV12-4 and TRBJ2-7; the D gene is possibly TRBD2 (8 bases). Trimming pared 5 bases from V and 13 bases from J, leaving 21 bases between. CDR3 length: 13 residues. CDR3 bases: TGTGCCAGCAGTCACGGGGGGGACAGCGTAGAATACTTC. Its protein product is CASSHGGDSVEYF.

The count of this clone is one. The rearrangement joins TRBV5-6 to TRBJ1-1; D gene ambiguous. Trimming left V 5 bases short and J 0 bases short, with 8 bases between. The CDR3 totals 13 residues. CDR1 is SGHDT, CDR2 YYEEEE, per germline. The CDR3 loop is CASRTYMNTEAFF. The DNA for the CDR3 is TGTGCCAGCAGGACATACATGAACACTGAAGCTTTCTTT.

The J gene is TRBJ2-5, the V gene TRBV3-1 (or the pseudogene TRBV3-2), with D possibly matching TRBD2 (5 bases). Germline lookup yields CDR1 LGHDT and CDR2 YNNKEL (reference sequence). This CDR3 has 13 residues. With 5 bases removed from V and 5 bases from J, the gap between germline ends came to 12 bases. CDR3 loop: CASSFRREETQYF. The CDR3 DNA reads as TGTGCCAGCAGCTTCCGAAGGGAGGAGACCCAGTACTTC.

This chain links TRBV5-4 with TRBJ2-3; D perhaps matches TRBD1 (6 bases). Trimming stripped 2 bases from V and 4 bases from J, with 8 bases between. The CDR3 length is 13 residues. Germline CDR1 and CDR2: SGHNT and YYREEE (reference sequence). Here the CDR3 DNA reads TGTGCCAGCAGCTTAGAGGGGGCAGATACGCAGTATTTT. Protein sequence: CASSLEGADTQYF.

The V call is TRBV7-2, the J call TRBJ1-3; D is ambiguous. Germline CDR1 and CDR2: SGHTA and FQGNSA. This CDR3 has 15 amino acids. V lost 2 bases and J lost 1, with 9 bases in between. CDR3 residues: CASSLFRRSGNTIYF. CDR3 coding DNA: TGTGCCAGCAGCTTATTCCGGAGATCTGGAAACACCATATATTTT.

CDR3: CASRRTGTGILHQPQHF. DNA for the CDR3: TGTGCCAGTAGGCGGACCGGGACAGGGATTCTACATCAGCCCCAGCATTTT. The V and J genes are TRBV19 and TRBJ1-5; 9 nucleotides line up with TRBD1. Germline lookup yields CDR1 LNHDA and CDR2 SQIVND (reference sequence). V shed 6 bases and J 5 bases; nucleotides not matched to a gene: 14. CDR3 size: 17 residues.

The chain recombines TRBV7-9 with TRBJ1-1; D is ambiguous. Germline V gives CDR1 SEHNR, CDR2 FQNEAQ (reference sequence). There are 14 residues in the CDR3. V dropped 3 bases and J dropped 2 bases, with 10 bases sitting between them. The CDR3 protein is CASSFTYRNTEAFF. The CDR3 bases are TGTGCCAGCAGCTTCACCTACAGAAACACTGAAGCTTTCTTT. The whole variable domain, remainder taken from reference TRBV7-9 and TRBJ1-1, is DTGVSQNPRHKITKRGQNVTFRCDPISEHNRLYWYRQTLGQGPEFLTYFQNEAQLEKSRLLSDRFSAERPKGSFSTLEIQRTEQGDSAMYLCASSFTYRNTEAFFGQGTRLTVV.

J is TRBJ1-1 and V is TRBV18; 7 bases fit TRBD1. Germline loops: CDR1 KGHSH, CDR2 LQKENI. The CDR3 runs to 15 residues. Trimming removed 4 bases from V and 0 bases from J; junction bases left unmatched: 5. This chain's CDR3 is CASSQGQEMNTEAFF. The CDR3 coding sequence is TGTGCCAGCTCACAAGGACAGGAGATGAACACTGAAGCTTTCTTT.

The V gene is TRBV5-1, the J gene TRBJ2-6, with a weak D call TRBD1 (5 bases). CDR3 length: 16 residues. The germline V gene encodes CDR1 SGHRS and CDR2 YFSETQ. V was pared by 4 bases and J by 2 bases, with 13 bases between. The CDR3: CASSGRATPGANVLTF. In DNA form, the CDR3 reads TGCGCCAGCAGCGGCAGGGCCACCCCTGGGGCCAACGTCCTGACTTTC.

A few counts support this clone. The chain carries TRBV4-2 and TRBJ1-1; TRBD1 is a possible D gene (5 bases). V shed 2 bases and J shed 3 bases, with 10 bases lying between them. Germline CDR1 LGHNA, CDR2 YNFKEQ. The CDR3 has 14 residues. The CDR3 nucleotides read TGTGCCAGCAGCCAACAGGGCACGGACACTGAAGCTTTCTTT. Translation: CASSQQGTDTEAFF.

The rearrangement joins TRBV30 to TRBJ1-4, with D maybe TRBD1 (6 bases). The CDR3 extends over 11 amino acids. CDR1 is GTSNPN and CDR2 is SVGIG in the germline V gene (reference sequence). Trimming cost V 6 bases and J 12 bases, with 14 bases left between them. The CDR3 DNA is TGTGCCTGCTTTACAGGGTTAGAACTGTTTTTT. The encoded protein is CACFTGLELFF. Complete variable domain (other parts from reference TRBV30 and TRBJ1-4): SQTIHQWPATLVQPVGSPLSLECTVEGTSNPNLYWYRQAAGRGLQLLFYSVGIGQISSEVPQNLSASRPQDRQFILSSKKLLLSDSGFYLCACFTGLELFFGSGTQLSVL.

The gene calls are TRBV2 and TRBJ2-3, with 7 bases identical to TRBD1. The CDR3 consists of 18 residues. V gave up 6 bases and J gave up 0 bases; unmatched junction bases: 15. Germline lookup yields CDR1 SNHLY and CDR2 FYNNEI. CDR3 region: CASSKDRVLGRSTDTQYF. DNA of the CDR3: TGTGCCAGCAGCAAAGACAGGGTCTTAGGTCGGAGCACAGATACGCAGTATTTT.